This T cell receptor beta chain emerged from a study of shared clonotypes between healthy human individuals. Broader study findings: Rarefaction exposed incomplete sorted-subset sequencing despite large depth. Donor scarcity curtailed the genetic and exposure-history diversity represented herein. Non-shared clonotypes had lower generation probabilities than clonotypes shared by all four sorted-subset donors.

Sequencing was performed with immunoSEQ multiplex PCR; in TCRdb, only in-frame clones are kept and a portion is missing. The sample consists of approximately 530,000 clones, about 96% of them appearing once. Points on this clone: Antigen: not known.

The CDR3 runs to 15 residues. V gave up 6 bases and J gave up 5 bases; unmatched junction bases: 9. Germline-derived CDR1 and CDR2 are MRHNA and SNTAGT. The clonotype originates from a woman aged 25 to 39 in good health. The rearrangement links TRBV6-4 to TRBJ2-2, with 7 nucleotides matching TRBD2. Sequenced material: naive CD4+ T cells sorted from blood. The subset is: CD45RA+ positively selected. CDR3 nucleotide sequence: TGTGCCAGCAGCAACCAAGGCGGGAGTACCGGGGAGCTGTTTTTT. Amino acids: CASSNQGGSTGELFF.